The 25 T cell receptor beta chains listed next were all sequenced from one sample in a study of CD8 T cells in Susac syndrome. A quantity of roughly 0.5 to 1 ug RNA underwent reverse transcription using random hexamers. TCRdb recomputed calls from the immunoSEQ multiplex PCR reads with MiXCR, one row per CDR3 protein. The sample lists 200,000 or so distinct CDR3 sequences, nearly 95% occurring once. Sequenced input: CD4+ T cells from PBMCs. These receptors originate from a human donor with multiple sclerosis.

V is TRBV12-3 or TRBV12-4 and J is TRBJ2-1; D unresolved. The CDR3 covers 15 residues. The V gene lost 7 bases and the J gene lost 7 bases, with 20 bases spanning the gap. The CDR3 here is CASTPHGASMNEQFF. The CDR3 coding sequence is TGTGCCAGCACCCCACACGGAGCGTCGATGAATGAGCAGTTCTTC.

The genes are TRBV12-5 and TRBJ2-1; 10 bases map to TRBD1. The germline V gene encodes CDR1 LGHNT and CDR2 FRNRAP. Trimming removed 7 bases from V and 4 bases from J; junction bases left unmatched: 7. CDR3 length equals 15 residues. The CDR3 DNA follows: TGTGCTAGTGTCCTAGACAGGGGGCAGTACAATGAGCAGTTCTTC. It codes for CASVLDRGQYNEQFF. Based on the CDR3 plus reference TRBV12-5 and TRBJ2-1, the full variable domain is DARVTQTPRHKVTEMGQEVTMRCQPILGHNTVFWYRQTMMQGLELLAYFRNRAPLDDSGMPKDRFSAEMPDATLATLKIQPSEPRDSAVYFCASVLDRGQYNEQFFGPGTRLTVL.

The rearrangement joins TRBV6-5 to TRBJ1-5; tentative D call: TRBD1 (6 bases). From germline, CDR1 is MNHEY and CDR2 SVGAGI. CDR3 length: 14 amino acids. The ends were cut back, 6 bases at V and 1 base at J, with 10 bases in the middle. CDR3 in amino acids: CASSNRESNQPQHF. The CDR3 nucleotides read TGTGCCAGCAGCAACAGGGAAAGCAATCAGCCCCAGCATTTT.

The chain couples TRBV5-1 to TRBJ1-5, with 12 nucleotides matching TRBD1. Germline CDR1 reads SGHRS; CDR2 reads YFSETQ. V was pared by 4 bases and J by 2 bases, with 4 bases of the junction left unmatched. CDR3 length: 16 residues. CDR3 coding DNA: TGCGCCAGCAGCCTGGGGACAGGGGGCGGCAATCAGCCCCAGCATTTT. This gives the protein CASSLGTGGGNQPQHF.

CDR3 nucleotide sequence: TGTGCCAGCAGTGGAAGGGTTGTAGCTGCTGGGGCCAACGTCCTGACTTTC. Amino acid sequence: CASSGRVVAAGANVLTF. This rearrangement joins TRBV27 to TRBJ2-6; D unresolved. The CDR3 is 17 residues long. The V end lost 5 bases, the J end lost 2 bases, and 16 bases lay between the germline ends. Germline lookup yields CDR1 MNHEY and CDR2 SMNVEV (reference sequence).

The gene calls are TRBV3-1 and TRBJ2-7, with a weak D call TRBD2 (6 bases). There are 13 residues in the CDR3. V lost 3 bases to trimming and J lost 2 bases, with 8 bases between them. Germline CDR1 is LGHDT and CDR2 is YNNKEL (reference sequence). The CDR3 DNA is TGTGCCAGCAGCCACGGAGGGGCCTACGAGCAGTACTTC. It specifies CASSHGGAYEQYF.

The chain joins TRBV3-1 to TRBJ2-7; 12 nucleotides line up with TRBD1. J gave up 4 bases and V 2 bases, and 6 bases lay outside the gene matches. Germline CDR1 is LGHDT and CDR2 is YNNKEL (reference sequence). The CDR3 is 16 residues long. CDR3 protein: CASSQFPGQGAYEQYF. As DNA, the CDR3 is TGTGCCAGCAGCCAATTCCCGGGACAGGGGGCTTACGAGCAGTACTTC.

The chain uses TRBV20-1 and TRBJ2-7; 9 nucleotides align to TRBD2. The CDR3 runs 14 residues. Germline V gives CDR1 DFQATT, CDR2 SNEGSKA (reference sequence). Trimming took 6 bases from V and 3 from J; bases not matched to a gene: 9. CDR3 loop: CSARGLAGSYEQYF. The CDR3 DNA is TGCAGTGCCCGAGGCCTAGCGGGAAGCTACGAGCAGTACTTC.

J is TRBJ2-7 and V is TRBV20-1; D may be TRBD2 (6 bases). The CDR3 contains 14 residues. With 2 bases removed from V and 0 bases from J, the gap between germline ends came to 11 bases. From germline, CDR1 is DFQATT and CDR2 SNEGSKA (reference sequence). This chain's CDR3 is CSARPGLYSYEQYF. In nucleotides, the CDR3 is TGCAGTGCTAGACCGGGACTTTACTCCTACGAGCAGTACTTC.

V usage is TRBV4-1 and J usage is TRBJ2-3, with 7 bases identical to TRBD2. CDR3 size: 19 residues. Germline trimming cut 0 bases from V and 4 bases from J; bases unmatched to any gene: 16. Germline loops: CDR1 MGHRA, CDR2 YSYEKL. The CDR3 DNA follows: TGCGCCAGCAGCCAAGACCCGTTGCGGACTAGACGTGGGGCAGATACGCAGTATTTT. Translated, it gives CASSQDPLRTRRGADTQYF.

The chain links TRBV15 to TRBJ1-2; TRBD1 agrees at 7 bases. J gave up 7 bases and V 5 bases, and 13 bases lay outside the gene matches. CDR1 and CDR2 from the germline V gene are LNHNV and YYDKDF (reference sequence). The CDR3 contains 15 residues. The chain's CDR3 is CATSRGQRADGGYTF. CDR3 in DNA: TGTGCCACCAGCCGGGGACAGAGGGCCGACGGTGGCTACACCTTC.

The J gene is TRBJ2-1, the V gene TRBV20-1; 10 positions match TRBD2. J was trimmed by 3 bases and V by 3 bases; bases with no gene match: 2. In germline, CDR1 is DFQATT, CDR2 SNEGSKA (reference sequence). The CDR3 covers 14 residues. CDR3 sequence reads: CSARASGSYNEQFF. CDR3 bases: TGCAGTGCTAGGGCTAGCGGGAGCTACAATGAGCAGTTCTTC.

J is TRBJ1-2 and V is TRBV7-2; 7 bases fit TRBD1. Per germline, CDR1 SGHTA and CDR2 FQGNSA. V dropped 6 bases and J dropped 10; count of bases not matched to a gene: 14. The CDR3 covers 14 residues. The CDR3 sequence: CASSRQGPGSDYTF. The CDR3 DNA follows: TGTGCCAGCAGTCGACAGGGCCCGGGGTCTGACTACACCTTC.

V gene TRBV2 combines with J gene TRBJ1-2; D is unclear. The CDR3 sequence is 12 residues long. The germline V gene encodes CDR1 SNHLY and CDR2 FYNNEI. Trimming shortened V by 6 bases and J by 5 bases, and 10 bases separated the two germline ends. CDR3 in amino acids: CASSSEGYGYTF. The CDR3 nucleotides are TGTGCCAGCAGCTCGGAAGGGTATGGCTACACCTTC.

The chain carries TRBV25-1 and TRBJ2-2; D unclear. Germline CDR1 and CDR2: MGHDK and SYGVNS. The CDR3 totals 11 residues. Deletions cut 5 bases from V and 6 bases from J, with 4 bases between. CDR3 sequence: CASSNPGELFF. Written as DNA, the CDR3 is TGTGCCAGCAGTAACCCCGGGGAGCTGTTTTTT. The whole variable domain, remainder taken from reference TRBV25-1 and TRBJ2-2, is EADIYQTPRYLVIGTGKKITLECSQTMGHDKMYWYQQDPGMELHLIHYSYGVNSTEKGDLSSESTVSRIRTEHFPLTLESARPSHTSQYLCASSNPGELFFGEGSRLTVL.

This chain connects TRBV7-9 to TRBJ2-7, with D possibly matching TRBD2 (6 bases). The ends were cut back, 5 bases at V and 7 bases at J, with 24 bases in the middle. The germline gives CDR1 SEHNR, CDR2 FQNEAQ (reference sequence). This CDR3 contains 16 residues. The CDR3 coding sequence is TGTGCCAGCAGCGCGAGTGGCCTCGGAGGAGGAGGGGAGCAGTACTTC. Amino acid sequence: CASSASGLGGGGEQYF.

This clonotype was detected a few times. The chain is built from TRBV30 and TRBJ1-1; 9 bases are shared with TRBD1. The V gene's germline CDR1 is GTSNPN and CDR2 SVGIG (reference sequence). J was trimmed by 3 bases and V by 3 bases; bases with no gene match: 5. The CDR3 runs 14 residues. DNA for the CDR3: TGTGCCTGGAGCGCCGGGACAGGGCACACTGAAGCTTTCTTT. Translation: CAWSAGTGHTEAFF. The variable domain in full, with the rest retrieved from reference TRBV30 and TRBJ1-1, is SQTIHQWPATLVQPVGSPLSLECTVEGTSNPNLYWYRQAAGRGLQLLFYSVGIGQISSEVPQNLSASRPQDRQFILSSKKLLLSDSGFYLCAWSAGTGHTEAFFGQGTRLTVV.

J is TRBJ2-2 and V is TRBV20-1; 7 bases line up with TRBD1. This CDR3 comprises 15 residues. CDR1 is DFQATT and CDR2 is SNEGSKA in the germline V gene (reference sequence). The V and J ends lost 3 bases and 0 bases, in that order; junction bases with no gene match: 4. CDR3 sequence: CSASEGTANTGELFF. The CDR3 region has the DNA TGCAGTGCTAGCGAAGGGACAGCGAACACCGGGGAGCTGTTTTTT.

This clonotype came up once. This sequence joins TRBV3-1 and TRBJ2-5; D is ambiguous. Germline CDR1 and CDR2: LGHDT and YNNKEL (reference sequence). V dropped 4 bases and J dropped 6 bases, with 15 bases sitting between them. The CDR3 contains 14 residues. Here the CDR3 reads CASSPPGPTQTQYF. Here the CDR3 DNA reads TGTGCCAGCAGCCCCCCCGGGCCTACGCAGACCCAGTACTTC.

This sequence joins TRBV30 and TRBJ1-1; D perhaps matches TRBD1 (6 bases). This CDR3 is built from 13 residues. Germline V lookup: CDR1 GTSNPN, CDR2 SVGIG (reference sequence). V was shortened by 4 bases and J by 5 bases, with 14 bases between the two germline ends. The CDR3, as DNA: TGTGCCTGGACTAGGGGGATTAGAACTGAAGCTTTCTTT. It is translated as CAWTRGIRTEAFF.

The chain combines TRBV2 with TRBJ1-6; no firm D call. Between the trimmed V and J ends, which lost 2 bases and 5 bases, there was a span of 10 bases. The CDR3 has 15 amino acids. Per germline, CDR1 SNHLY and CDR2 FYNNEI. CDR3 nucleotide sequence: TGTGCCAGCAGTGAACTCGGGCAGGATAATTCACCCCTCCACTTT. The encoded protein is CASSELGQDNSPLHF.

The chain employs TRBV12-3 or TRBV12-4 and TRBJ1-1; no clear D. The CDR3 loop spans 15 amino acids. Trimming stripped 5 bases from V and 0 bases from J, with 13 bases between. The CDR3 is CASSPTAALNTEAFF. In DNA form, the CDR3 reads TGTGCCAGCAGTCCCACGGCGGCCTTGAACACTGAAGCTTTCTTT.

The V and J genes are TRBV27 and TRBJ1-5, with D hard to call. V lost 3 bases, J lost 3 bases, and 6 bases lay in between. This CDR3 region has 13 residues. Germline V gene data show CDR1 as MNHEY and CDR2 as SMNVEV (reference sequence). The chain's CDR3 is CASSLNFNQPQHF. CDR3 in DNA: TGTGCCAGCAGTTTGAATTTCAATCAGCCCCAGCATTTT.

Written as DNA, the CDR3 is TGCGCCAGCAGTGAGTCTGGACAGTTCAATCAGCCCCAGCATTTT. Protein sequence: CASSESGQFNQPQHF. This sequence joins TRBV10-2 and TRBJ1-5; D is perhaps TRBD1 (6 bases). This CDR3 has 15 residues. Trimming left V 0 bases short and J 3 bases short, with 9 bases between. Per the germline V gene, CDR1 is WSHSY and CDR2 is SAAADI.

This clonotype appeared once. The V call is TRBV9, the J call TRBJ2-1; D unclear. The CDR3 totals 16 residues. The germline V gene encodes CDR1 SGDLS and CDR2 YYNGEE. Trimming pared 0 bases from V and 3 bases from J, leaving 13 bases between. The chain's CDR3 is CASSVGARSYYNEQFF. The CDR3 DNA reads TGTGCCAGCAGCGTAGGTGCGCGGAGCTACTACAATGAGCAGTTCTTC.